These 30 T cell receptor beta chains came from one sample sequenced in a study of response to subunit inactivated influenza vaccine. Using its own MiXCR run on the RT-PCR reads, TCRdb lists one record per CDR3 protein. Of about 610,000 distinct CDR3 sequences in the sample, 14% were seen once. Sequencing was performed on PBMCs from blood, taken approximately 12 days after vaccination. These receptors originate from a man aged 50-59 years who received an inactivated influenza vaccine.

The rearrangement uses TRBV6-2 or TRBV6-3 and TRBJ2-5; no definite D call. V gave up 6 bases and J gave up 7 bases, with 15 bases separating them. This CDR3 spans 13 amino acids. Germline CDR1 reads MNHEY; CDR2 reads SVGEGT. CDR3 residues: CASSLRRKVTQYF. The CDR3 nucleotides are TGTGCCAGCAGCCTACGACGGAAGGTGACCCAGTACTTC.

Remarks on this clonotype: A read error may account for a junction end that differs from germline. This chain links TRBV11-3 with TRBJ2-3; maybe TRBD2 (7 bases). CDR3 size: 15 residues. CDR1 and CDR2 (germline): SGHNT, YENEEA. The CDR3 nucleotides are TGTGCCAGCAGCCTAGAGGGGGACTACACAGATACGCAGTATTTT. Translated, it gives CASSLEGDYTDTQYF.

V is TRBV20-1 and J is TRBJ1-5; D perhaps matches TRBD1 (6 bases). Germline CDR1 is DFQATT and CDR2 is SNEGSKA (reference sequence). V dropped 0 bases and J dropped 6 bases, with 18 bases sitting between them. The CDR3 extends over 16 amino acids. CDR3 sequence reads: CSARDTGRGLSQPQHF. As DNA, the CDR3 is TGCAGTGCTAGAGATACAGGCAGGGGTCTCAGTCAGCCCCAGCATTTT.

The table lists this clonotype with many counts. The V call is TRBV18, the J call TRBJ2-5; D not resolved. The CDR3 sequence is 11 residues long. Per germline, CDR1 KGHSH and CDR2 LQKENI. V lost 6 bases, J lost 0 bases, and 2 bases lay in between. DNA for the CDR3: TGTGCCAGCTCCCACCAAGAGACCCAGTACTTC. Translated: CASSHQETQYF.

This rearrangement joins TRBV2 to TRBJ1-6; D call uncertain. Germline V gene sequence: CDR1 SNHLY, CDR2 FYNNEI. Trimming took 4 bases from V and 0 from J, leaving 10 bases between them. CDR3 length: 16 residues. The CDR3 DNA is TGTGCCAGCAGTGGTTATGGTAGCTCCTATAATTCACCCCTCCACTTT. Translation gives CASSGYGSSYNSPLHF.

This clonotype was counted only a few times. V and J are TRBV24-1 and TRBJ1-5, with D unclear. The germline V and J ends were trimmed by 10 bases and 4 bases, with 10 bases remaining between them. This CDR3 has 12 residues. Germline CDR1 KGHDR, CDR2 SFDVKD. CDR3 sequence: CATNGSNQPQHF. In DNA form, the CDR3 reads TGTGCCACAAACGGTTCTAATCAGCCCCAGCATTTT.

The chain recombines TRBV12-3 or TRBV12-4 with TRBJ2-2; the D is unclear. V lost 6 bases and J lost 2, with 13 bases in between. The CDR3 is 15 amino acids. The CDR3 protein is CASRGWGQNTGELFF. The CDR3 DNA follows: TGTGCCAGCAGGGGTTGGGGTCAAAACACCGGGGAGCTGTTTTTT.

Worth noting for this clonotype: A read error may produce the germline difference seen at one junction end. The chain joins TRBV11-2 to TRBJ2-1; a weak D match, TRBD2 (5 bases). Looked up from germline, CDR1 is SGHAT and CDR2 is FQNNGV. This CDR3 comprises 11 residues. The CDR3 sequence: CGVGSYNEQFF. The CDR3 DNA sequence: TGCGGGGTGGGGTCCTACAATGAGCAGTTCTTC.

The chain is built from TRBV5-4 and TRBJ2-5, with TRBD1 as a possible D gene (8 bases). V was cut by 4 bases and J by 5 bases, with 18 bases left in between. The CDR3 totals 15 residues. The germline CDR1 and CDR2 sequences are SGHNT and YYREEE (reference sequence). CDR3 DNA sequence: TGTGCCAGCAGCCCAGACAGGGGAGGGGGGGAGACCCAGTACTTC. Its translation: CASSPDRGGGETQYF.

The chain employs TRBV27 and TRBJ2-7, with a tentative D call TRBD2 (7 bases). The CDR3 is 17 residues long. Germline V CDR1 and CDR2: MNHEY, SMNVEV (reference sequence). Between the trimmed V and J ends, which lost 0 bases and 3 bases, there was a span of 18 bases. CDR3: CASSLSYLQGRDYEQYF. In nucleotides, the CDR3 is TGTGCCAGCAGTTTATCCTACCTCCAGGGGAGGGACTACGAGCAGTACTTC.

This clonotype has just a few counts. This rearrangement joins TRBV12-3 or TRBV12-4 to TRBJ1-2; D is ambiguous. This CDR3 comprises 12 residues. Trimming stripped 3 bases from V and 7 bases from J, with 9 bases between. The CDR3, as DNA: TGTGCCAGCAGTTTCCTGGGGTCTGGCTACACCTTC. This sequence encodes CASSFLGSGYTF.

This clonotype was picked up many times. The chain couples TRBV12-3 or TRBV12-4 to TRBJ1-5; 8 bases align to TRBD1. Losses at the gene ends were 5 bases for V and 6 bases for J; bases not matched to a gene: 3. CDR3 length: 13 residues. The CDR3 spells CASSVDRGQPQHF. CDR3 DNA: TGTGCCAGCAGTGTCGACAGGGGTCAGCCCCAGCATTTT.

This clonotype was picked up a small number of times. The genes are TRBV29-1 and TRBJ1-1; 9 bases match TRBD1. Germline CDR1 is SQVTM and CDR2 is ANQGSEA. The CDR3 covers 14 residues. V lost 6 bases, J lost 1 base, and 6 bases stayed unmatched. CDR3 bases: TGCAGCGTCCAAGTGACAGGGGGGAACACTGAAGCTTTCTTT. Residues: CSVQVTGGNTEAFF. Combining the CDR3 with reference TRBV29-1 and TRBJ1-1 gives the whole variable domain SAVISQKPSRDICQRGTSLTIQCQVDSQVTMMFWYRQQPGQSLTLIATANQGSEATYESGFVIDKFPISRPNLTFSTLTVSNMSPEDSSIYLCSVQVTGGNTEAFFGQGTRLTVV.

This clonotype was seen only a few times. V usage is TRBV28 and J usage is TRBJ1-5; TRBD1 aligns across 7 bases. After removal of 6 bases from V and 6 bases from J, the junction contained 8 bases not matched to a gene. Germline CDR1 and CDR2: MDHEN and SYDVKM. The CDR3 is made up of 14 amino acids. CDR3 DNA: TGTGCCAGCAGCTCCGACAGGGTTGGTCAGCCCCAGCATTTT. Protein sequence: CASSSDRVGQPQHF.

This clonotype occurred a few times. The J gene is TRBJ1-5, the V gene TRBV7-2, with D possibly TRBD1 on 6 matching bases. In germline, CDR1 is SGHTA, CDR2 FQGNSA. There are 15 residues in the CDR3. V lost 1 base to trimming and J lost 7 bases, with 14 bases between them. CDR3 sequence: CASSLVTGGRQPQHF. The CDR3 nucleotides are TGTGCCAGCAGCTTAGTCACCGGGGGCAGACAGCCCCAGCATTTT.

Turning to this clonotype: A single base separates this from a much larger clone, so it may be a read error. The gene calls are TRBV7-9 and TRBJ2-5; D may match TRBD1 or TRBD2 (7 bases each). This CDR3 has 14 amino acids. V was shortened by 8 bases and J by 4 bases, with 17 bases between the two germline ends. The germline V gene has CDR1 SEHNR and CDR2 FQNEAQ (reference sequence). CDR3 in DNA: TGTGCCAGCTGCCGCGACAGGGAGGGAGAGACCCAGTACTTC. It is translated as CASCRDREGETQYF.

The V gene is TRBV11-2, the J gene TRBJ2-7, with 7 bases matching TRBD1. Germline lookup yields CDR1 SGHAT and CDR2 FQNNGV. The CDR3 contains 14 residues. With V trimmed by 0 bases and J by 3 bases, 2 bases remained unmatched. The CDR3 spells CASSLERTGYEQYF. The CDR3 bases are TGTGCCAGCAGCTTAGAGCGGACAGGCTACGAGCAGTACTTC.

This clonotype was seen repeatedly, ten times or more. The chain is built from TRBV4-2 and TRBJ2-1; 11 positions match TRBD2. Germline V lookup: CDR1 LGHNA, CDR2 YNFKEQ. The CDR3 extends over 15 amino acids. With 3 bases clipped from V and 3 bases from J, the junction kept 1 base outside the gene matches. The CDR3 DNA reads as TGTGCCAGCAGCCACGGGACTAGCGGCTACAATGAGCAGTTCTTC. Its protein is CASSHGTSGYNEQFF.

This clonotype was detected only a few times. The V and J genes are TRBV28 and TRBJ1-5; 9 nucleotides match TRBD1. CDR3 size: 15 residues. V shed 8 bases, J shed 1 base, and the junction held 6 bases outside the gene matches. Per germline, CDR1 MDHEN and CDR2 SYDVKM. The CDR3 nucleotides are TGTGCCAGCGCCGCCGGGACAGGGAGCAATCAGCCCCAGCATTTT. Translated, it gives CASAAGTGSNQPQHF.

The sample holds many counts of this clonotype. The chain employs TRBV7-9 and TRBJ2-7, with TRBD1 as a possible D gene (6 bases). The CDR3 runs 15 residues. Germline-derived CDR1 and CDR2 are SEHNR and FQNEAQ (reference sequence). V lost 3 bases and J 4 bases, leaving 16 bases between the germline ends. Here the CDR3 reads CASSLTGTRGYEQYF. The CDR3 DNA sequence: TGTGCCAGCAGCTTGACAGGAACTAGGGGATACGAGCAGTACTTC.

This clonotype was seen more than once but under ten times. The chain couples TRBV7-2 to TRBJ2-5; D could derive from TRBD1 or TRBD2 (5 bases each). In germline, CDR1 is SGHTA, CDR2 FQGNSA. The CDR3 totals 14 residues. V was cut by 4 bases and J by 4 bases, with 13 bases left in between. In DNA, the CDR3 is TGTGCCAGCAGCTGGGGGTCCGGATCAGAGACCCAGTACTTC. The encoded protein is CASSWGSGSETQYF. Full variable domain (remainder filled in from reference TRBV7-2 and TRBJ2-5): GAGVSQSPSNKVTEKGKDVELRCDPISGHTALYWYRQSLGQGLEFLIYFQGNSAPDKSGLPSDRFSAERTGGSVSTLTIQRTQQEDSAVYLCASSWGSGSETQYFGPGTRLLVL.

This chain uses TRBV10-3 with TRBJ2-4; 8 bases align to TRBD1. J gave up 0 bases and V 4 bases, and 5 bases lay outside the gene matches. The germline V gene encodes CDR1 ENHRY and CDR2 SYGVKD. The CDR3 sequence is 16 residues long. The chain's CDR3 is CAISATGAGAKNIQYF. CDR3 DNA sequence: TGTGCCATCAGTGCGACAGGGGCGGGAGCCAAAAACATTCAGTACTTC.

The chain has TRBV7-9 and TRBJ2-7; 8 bases match TRBD1. The CDR3 is 16 residues long. The J segment lost 5 bases and the V segment lost 3 bases, leaving 12 bases of the junction unmatched. Germline V CDR1 and CDR2: SEHNR, FQNEAQ (reference sequence). Here the CDR3 DNA reads TGTGCCAGCAGCTTGGGGACCGGACAGGGTTTACACGAGCAGTACTTC. It is translated as CASSLGTGQGLHEQYF.

The gene calls are TRBV6-1 and TRBJ2-3; 10 bases are a match to TRBD2. The V gene end was trimmed by 6 bases and the J gene end by 6 bases; junction bases not matched to a gene: 12. Germline CDR1 MNHNS, CDR2 SASEGT. The CDR3 totals 16 residues. The CDR3 DNA is TGTGCCAGCAGCCCCCAGCGGGGGGGCCCCACCGATACGCAGTATTTT. This translates into CASSPQRGGPTDTQYF.

This sequence joins TRBV18 and TRBJ2-6, with D uncertain. The ends were cut back, 5 bases at V and 10 bases at J, with 9 bases in the middle. Germline loops: CDR1 KGHSH, CDR2 LQKENI. The CDR3 is 12 amino acids. DNA for the CDR3: TGTGCCAGCTCAGTAGGCCGTAACGTCCTGACTTTC. It is translated as CASSVGRNVLTF.

In this sample, this clonotype turned up many times. V usage is TRBV28 and J usage is TRBJ2-7, with D perhaps matching TRBD2 (6 bases). The CDR3 loop spans 19 amino acids. Germline V gives CDR1 MDHEN, CDR2 SYDVKM. V lost 2 bases and J lost 4, with 27 bases in between. CDR3 sequence reads: CASSLGWRGSRRTNYEQYF. CDR3 nucleotide sequence: TGTGCCAGCAGTTTAGGATGGCGGGGTTCGAGGAGGACGAATTACGAGCAGTACTTC.

This clonotype came up a few times. J is TRBJ2-1 and V is TRBV12-3 or TRBV12-4; 14 positions agree with TRBD2. Trimming at V came to 6 bases and at J to 0 bases, leaving 7 bases not matched to a gene. CDR3 length: 18 amino acids. CDR3 amino acids: CASRGLAGDLSSYNEQFF. Here the CDR3 DNA reads TGTGCCAGCAGGGGACTAGCGGGAGACCTTAGCTCCTACAATGAGCAGTTCTTC.

There are a few counts of this clonotype. The chain is built from TRBV20-1 and TRBJ2-7; TRBD1 agrees at 7 bases. The CDR3 is 14 amino acids. Unmatched junction bases numbered 7, after V lost 2 bases and J lost 3 bases. Germline assignment: CDR1 DFQATT and CDR2 SNEGSKA (reference sequence). This CDR3 is CSARRLDRNYEQYF. CDR3 nucleotide sequence: TGCAGTGCTAGAAGGTTGGACAGGAACTACGAGCAGTACTTC.

This rearrangement joins TRBV19 to TRBJ2-1, with D perhaps TRBD2 (6 bases). The CDR3 has 17 amino acids. The V gene's germline CDR1 is LNHDA and CDR2 SQIVND (reference sequence). V was clipped by 5 bases and J by 1 base, with 18 bases between them. In DNA form, the CDR3 reads TGTGCCAGTAGTTGGCGGGGAGTAGCAAGATCCTACAATGAGCAGTTCTTC. Its protein product is CASSWRGVARSYNEQFF.

This chain uses TRBV11-3 with TRBJ2-2, with a tentative D call TRBD1 (5 bases). Trimming cost V 5 bases and J 9 bases, with 13 bases left between them. CDR3 length: 13 amino acids. Germline CDR1 is SGHNT and CDR2 is YENEEA. The CDR3 loop reads CASSVDSDRELFF. The CDR3 nucleotides are TGTGCCAGCAGCGTCGACAGTGACCGGGAGCTGTTTTTT.